Listed here are 32 T cell receptor beta chains from one sample, sequenced in a study of blood T cell repertoires in COVID-19. TCRdb's copy holds only in-frame clones and misses some; the assay was immunoSEQ multiplex PCR. The sample yields a few hundred thousand clones, around four fifths seen once. Material: peripheral blood. The receptors were sampled from a man under 40 with active or convalescent COVID-19.

V and J are TRBV3-1 (or the pseudogene TRBV3-2) and TRBJ2-5, with D tentatively TRBD2 (6 bases). Between the trimmed V and J ends, which lost 3 bases and 1 base, there was a span of 9 bases. Germline CDR1 and CDR2: LGHDT and YNNKEL (reference sequence). The length of the CDR3 is 14 residues. CDR3 protein: CASSQSAGQETQYF. In DNA form, the CDR3 reads TGTGCCAGCAGCCAGTCAGCGGGCCAAGAGACCCAGTACTTC.

This chain uses TRBV7-2 with TRBJ1-4; 8 positions agree with TRBD1. V was pared by 5 bases and J by 0 bases, with 2 bases of the junction left unmatched. The germline V gene encodes CDR1 SGHTA and CDR2 FQGNSA. The length of the CDR3 is 15 residues. The CDR3 nucleotides read TGTGCCAGCAGCCCAGGGGGCTCAACTAATGAAAAACTGTTTTTT. Protein product: CASSPGGSTNEKLFF.

This sequence joins TRBV6-2 or TRBV6-3 and TRBJ2-7, with no clear D. Germline V CDR1 and CDR2: MNHEY, SVGEGT. V was clipped by 5 bases and J by 3 bases, with 11 bases between them. The CDR3 is 13 residues long. The CDR3 spells CASSGRARYEQYF. The CDR3 nucleotides read TGTGCCAGCAGTGGGCGAGCCCGCTACGAGCAGTACTTC.

The rearrangement uses TRBV7-9 and TRBJ2-3, with D tentatively TRBD2 (6 bases). The V gene lost 5 bases and the J gene lost 0 bases, with 9 bases spanning the gap. Germline V CDR1 and CDR2: SEHNR, FQNEAQ (reference sequence). CDR3 length: 14 residues. CDR3 amino acids: CASSPGTSTDTQYF. Here the CDR3 DNA reads TGTGCCAGCAGCCCCGGGACTAGCACAGATACGCAGTATTTT.

A single count supports this clone. The chain is built from TRBV19 and TRBJ2-7; 8 positions match TRBD1. The CDR3 is 13 residues long. CDR1 LNHDA and CDR2 SQIVND come from the germline V gene (reference sequence). Trimming cost V 4 bases and J 7 bases; bases outside gene matches: 6. CDR3 sequence: CASSTTGEGEQYF. CDR3 DNA sequence: TGTGCCAGTAGTACGACAGGGGAAGGAGAGCAGTACTTC.

The V gene is TRBV5-6, the J gene TRBJ1-6, with D unresolved. V was cut by 0 bases and J by 7 bases, with 8 bases left in between. Germline CDR1 SGHDT, CDR2 YYEEEE. The CDR3 runs 14 residues. In nucleotides, the CDR3 is TGTGCCAGCAGCTTGGGGAGTATAAATTCACCCCTCCACTTT. Its translation: CASSLGSINSPLHF.

V and J are TRBV28 and TRBJ1-2; 12 bases are a match to TRBD1. Germline V lookup: CDR1 MDHEN, CDR2 SYDVKM. The CDR3 consists of 16 residues. The ends lost 1 base at V and 7 bases at J; junction bases unmatched: 7. The CDR3 bases are TGTGCCAGCAGTTTATTCCCGGGACAGGGGGCAGGTGGCTACACCTTC. Translation: CASSLFPGQGAGGYTF.

The chain carries TRBV4-3 and TRBJ2-7, with D possibly matching TRBD2 (6 bases). With 0 bases removed from V and 3 bases from J, the gap between germline ends came to 6 bases. The CDR3 is 13 residues long. The germline gives CDR1 LGHNA, CDR2 YSLEER. In DNA, the CDR3 is TGCGCCAGCAGCCAAGAAGCGGGCTACGAGCAGTACTTC. Residues: CASSQEAGYEQYF.

V gene TRBV6-4 combines with J gene TRBJ1-1; tentatively, D is TRBD1 (5 bases). Looked up from germline, CDR1 is MRHNA and CDR2 is SNTAGT. The CDR3 has 15 amino acids. The ends were cut back, 5 bases at V and 3 bases at J, with 16 bases in the middle. Written as DNA, the CDR3 is TGTGCCAGCAGTAACCATCGACAGTACGACACTGAAGCTTTCTTT. It specifies CASSNHRQYDTEAFF.

This chain uses TRBV7-8 with TRBJ2-1; D is possibly TRBD2 (5 bases). The CDR3 has 12 amino acids. V was shortened by 1 base and J by 10 bases, with 8 bases between the two germline ends. Germline V lookup: CDR1 SGHVS, CDR2 FQNEAQ. CDR3 amino acids: CASSLERREQFF. CDR3 nucleotide sequence: TGTGCCAGCAGCTTAGAGCGGAGGGAGCAGTTCTTC.

With regard to this clone: The junction departs from germline at one end; a sequencing error may be responsible. V gene TRBV30 combines with J gene TRBJ1-1; perhaps TRBD1 as D (5 bases). Germline V CDR1 and CDR2: GTSNPN, SVGIG (reference sequence). This CDR3 has 10 residues. The CDR3 DNA reads TGTGCCTGGAGAGCCTCTCAGGGCACTTTT. Protein product: CAWRASQGTF.

V gene TRBV4-1 combines with J gene TRBJ2-3; D is undetermined. The CDR3 runs to 13 residues. V lost 1 base, J lost 5 bases, and 7 bases lay in between. Germline CDR1 reads MGHRA; CDR2 reads YSYEKL. The CDR3 here is CASSQVAQDTQYF. The CDR3 DNA reads TGCGCCAGCAGCCAAGTCGCGCAAGATACGCAGTATTTT.

The gene calls are TRBV5-6 and TRBJ1-1; possible D gene TRBD1, 6 bases. With 5 bases removed from V and 1 base from J, the gap between germline ends came to 9 bases. The CDR3 is 13 amino acids. Germline V lookup: CDR1 SGHDT, CDR2 YYEEEE. The CDR3 DNA reads TGTGCCAGCAGGGCACAGGGGAACACTGAAGCTTTCTTT. Its translation: CASRAQGNTEAFF.

This clone showed up just once. J is TRBJ2-1 and V is TRBV23-1; D unclear. TRBV23-1 belongs to the ORF category, with a function that is uncertain. Trimming stripped 8 bases from V and 0 bases from J, with 8 bases between. This CDR3 has 13 residues. This chain's CDR3 is CASDTCSYNEQFF. The CDR3 DNA follows: TGCGCCAGCGACACCTGCTCCTACAATGAGCAGTTCTTC.

This sequence joins TRBV18 and TRBJ2-7; 7 bases match TRBD2. The CDR3 length is 14 residues. J lost 3 bases, V lost 2 bases, and 4 bases had no gene match. Germline CDR1 and CDR2: KGHSH and LQKENI. CDR3: CASSPGGGSYEQYF. CDR3 nucleotides: TGTGCCAGCTCACCAGGGGGGGGAAGCTACGAGCAGTACTTC.

The gene calls are TRBV28 and TRBJ1-6; 7 bases agree with TRBD1. With V trimmed by 2 bases and J by 4 bases, 2 bases remained unmatched. In germline, CDR1 is MDHEN, CDR2 SYDVKM. The CDR3 runs to 15 residues. This chain's CDR3 is CASSLRDSYNSPLHF. The CDR3 bases are TGTGCCAGCAGTTTAAGGGACAGTTATAATTCACCCCTCCACTTT.

The chain employs TRBV4-3 and TRBJ2-4, with a weak D call TRBD2 (6 bases). The CDR3 spans 16 residues. Trimming pared 4 bases from V and 6 bases from J, leaving 19 bases between. Germline lookup yields CDR1 LGHNA and CDR2 YSLEER. The CDR3 reads CASSPMMEGRRNIQYF. CDR3 bases: TGCGCCAGCAGCCCCATGATGGAGGGGAGGAGAAACATTCAGTACTTC.

This rearrangement joins TRBV4-3 to TRBJ2-7, with 10 bases aligning to TRBD2. Germline assignment: CDR1 LGHNA and CDR2 YSLEER. The CDR3 contains 15 residues. J was trimmed by 5 bases and V by 5 bases; bases with no gene match: 9. The CDR3 nucleotides read TGCGCCAGCAGCTTACGAGCGGGGGGGCCTCACGAGCAGTACTTC. Its translation: CASSLRAGGPHEQYF.

The genes are TRBV30 and TRBJ2-3, with 11 positions matching TRBD1. Germline V CDR1 and CDR2: GTSNPN, SVGIG (reference sequence). CDR3 length: 14 amino acids. Trimming at V came to 7 bases and at J to 4 bases, leaving 7 bases not matched to a gene. CDR3 in amino acids: CAFAGTGGSDTQYF. CDR3 in DNA: TGTGCCTTCGCCGGGACAGGGGGTTCAGATACGCAGTATTTT.

The rearrangement links TRBV27 to TRBJ2-7; TRBD2 aligns across 8 bases. The CDR3 extends over 14 amino acids. Germline V gives CDR1 MNHEY, CDR2 SMNVEV (reference sequence). Trimming took 3 bases from V and 6 from J; bases not matched to a gene: 7. The CDR3 DNA is TGTGCCAGCAGTTTTCCGGGACTAGGAACCGAGCAGTACTTC. Amino acids: CASSFPGLGTEQYF.

The chain is built from TRBV9 and TRBJ1-2, with 7 bases identical to TRBD1. Trimming at V came to 2 bases and at J to 0 bases, leaving 4 bases not matched to a gene. Germline assignment: CDR1 SGDLS and CDR2 YYNGEE. This CDR3 is built from 15 residues. The CDR3 DNA follows: TGTGCCAGCAGCGTTACAGGGGCCCCTAACTATGGCTACACCTTC. It encodes CASSVTGAPNYGYTF.

This chain joins TRBV10-3 and TRBJ2-1; D may be TRBD1 (8 bases). Trimming left V 2 bases short and J 9 bases short, with 14 bases between. In germline, CDR1 is ENHRY, CDR2 SYGVKD. CDR3 length: 14 residues. The CDR3: CAISEPHRGGEQFF. The CDR3 DNA follows: TGTGCCATCAGTGAGCCCCACAGGGGGGGTGAGCAGTTCTTC.

V usage is TRBV9 and J usage is TRBJ2-6; 8 bases align to TRBD2. The CDR3 is 20 residues long. The V gene end was trimmed by 3 bases and the J gene end by 1 base; junction bases not matched to a gene: 15. Looked up from germline, CDR1 is SGDLS and CDR2 is YYNGEE. CDR3 nucleotide sequence: TGTGCCAGCAGCGCGAAGGTCATGGCTAGCGGGCAGTCTGGGGCCAACGTCCTGACTTTC. Encoded protein: CASSAKVMASGQSGANVLTF.

The chain employs TRBV18 and TRBJ1-5; TRBD1 agrees at 8 bases. Looked up from germline, CDR1 is KGHSH and CDR2 is LQKENI. Germline trimming cut 4 bases from V and 7 bases from J; bases unmatched to any gene: 9. The CDR3 loop spans 15 amino acids. CDR3 protein: CASSLSGGSVQPQHF. The CDR3 DNA reads TGTGCCAGCTCACTTTCAGGGGGCTCGGTGCAGCCCCAGCATTTT.

The J gene is TRBJ1-5, the V gene TRBV6-5; 10 bases align to TRBD1. Germline values: CDR1 MNHEY, CDR2 SVGAGI. The CDR3 is 15 residues long. Trimming took 5 bases from V and 7 from J; bases not matched to a gene: 8. The CDR3 nucleotides read TGTGCCAGCAGTCCAGACAGGGGGCACGGACAGCCCCAGCATTTT. As protein: CASSPDRGHGQPQHF.

The chain combines TRBV28 with TRBJ2-7; 8 positions agree with TRBD1. CDR1 and CDR2 (germline): MDHEN, SYDVKM. The V and J ends lost 3 bases and 2 bases, in that order; junction bases with no gene match: 6. The CDR3 is 15 residues long. The CDR3 loop is CASSFPTGQAYEQYF. CDR3 DNA: TGTGCCAGCAGTTTCCCGACGGGACAGGCCTACGAGCAGTACTTC.

This sequence joins TRBV18 and TRBJ1-4, with TRBD1 as a possible D gene (5 bases). CDR1 KGHSH and CDR2 LQKENI come from the germline V gene. Trimming cost V 1 base and J 8 bases, with 17 bases left between them. The CDR3 consists of 16 residues. This chain's CDR3 is CASSPRTGTSGEKLFF. DNA of the CDR3: TGTGCCAGCTCACCACGGACGGGGACTAGCGGGGAAAAACTGTTTTTT.

This chain connects TRBV27 to TRBJ1-5, with 9 positions matching TRBD1. Trimming cost V 4 bases and J 1 base; bases outside gene matches: 5. Per germline, CDR1 MNHEY and CDR2 SMNVEV (reference sequence). The CDR3 length is 16 residues. CDR3 amino acids: CASSSRTGASNQPQHF. The CDR3 DNA reads as TGTGCCAGCAGTTCCCGGACAGGGGCCAGCAATCAGCCCCAGCATTTT.

In this sample, this clone turned up a few times. The chain combines TRBV7-8 with TRBJ2-2; 8 bases fit TRBD1. CDR1 and CDR2 from the germline V gene are SGHVS and FQNEAQ. Trimming at V came to 2 bases and at J to 4 bases, leaving 0 bases not matched to a gene. The CDR3 is made up of 14 amino acids. The CDR3 protein is CASSLQGATGELFF. CDR3 nucleotide sequence: TGTGCCAGCAGCTTACAGGGGGCCACCGGGGAGCTGTTTTTT.

The rearrangement links TRBV12-3 or TRBV12-4 to TRBJ1-1, with D unclear. Between the trimmed V and J ends, which lost 3 bases and 1 base, there was a span of 6 bases. This CDR3 spans 13 amino acids. The CDR3 DNA follows: TGTGCCAGCAGTTTTAAGAGGAACACTGAAGCTTTCTTT. Its protein is CASSFKRNTEAFF.

In this sample, this clone turned up once. The rearrangement joins TRBV7-9 to TRBJ2-1; 9 bases are shared with TRBD2. Trimming cost V 4 bases and J 1 base; bases outside gene matches: 5. Germline CDR1 is SEHNR and CDR2 is FQNEAQ (reference sequence). The CDR3 is 16 amino acids. CDR3: CASSSGSGSSYNEQFF. The CDR3 DNA reads TGTGCCAGCAGCTCCGGTAGCGGGAGTTCCTACAATGAGCAGTTCTTC.

V and J are TRBV5-1 and TRBJ2-2, with 8 bases that match TRBD2. The J segment lost 5 bases and the V segment lost 4 bases, leaving 4 bases of the junction unmatched. This CDR3 region has 14 residues. Germline V gene lookup returns CDR1 SGHRS and CDR2 YFSETQ. The CDR3 nucleotides read TGCGCCAGCAGCCTAGGACTAGCTACCGGGGAGCTGTTTTTT. This encodes CASSLGLATGELFF.